This T cell receptor (beta chain) was sequenced in a study of cytomegalovirus exposure and HLA in healthy donors. All donors participated as healthy donors of bone marrow. The study, taken as a whole, reports: Later work found most CMV-associated TCR beta chains apparently HLA-restricted. The authors enumerated 150 to 200 TCR beta chains as linked to cytomegalovirus. TCR association rates varied by HLA locus in a later analysis, with DRB1 highest and HLA-C lowest.

This clone has only one observation. What it binds is unknown. The PCR ran on 60 Vbeta and 13 Jbeta primers. Only in-frame clones appear in the TCRdb table, and some are missing; sequencing was by immunoSEQ multiplex PCR. The sample carries over 100,000 clones, 60% to 80% recorded once. The sequence came from a man aged 55 to 70 in good health and CMV-seropositive. Sequenced material: PBMCs.

The CDR3 reads CASSLAAPVRDYGYTF. DNA of the CDR3: TGTGCCAGCAGCTTGGCCGCCCCCGTCCGGGACTATGGCTACACCTTC. The chain combines TRBV5-4 with TRBJ1-2, with D uncertain. The V and J ends lost 0 bases and 3 bases respectively, with 15 bases between them. Per germline, CDR1 SGHNT and CDR2 YYREEE (reference sequence). CDR3 length: 16 amino acids.